The clone carrying this TCR beta chain was detected once. The sample belongs to a study of T cell responses to AZD1222 COVID-19 vaccine. Libraries were prepared by immunoSEQ multiplex PCR; TCRdb keeps only in-frame clonotypes and omits some of them. Of 65,000 to 100,000 clones in the sample, around 81% were seen once. V gave up 6 bases and J gave up 4 bases, with 19 bases separating them. The germline V gene has CDR1 MDHEN and CDR2 SYDVKM. This CDR3 region has 16 residues. V gene TRBV28 combines with J gene TRBJ1-3; possible D gene TRBD1, 5 bases. The receptor was derived from an adult in good health. The source was peripheral blood, collected on day 0 of AZD1222 vaccination. CDR3 amino acids: CASRELTRGIGNTIYF. Here the CDR3 DNA reads TGTGCCAGCAGAGAACTGACCCGGGGGATCGGAAACACCATATATTTT.